The clone carrying this T cell receptor (beta chain) showed up just a few times. What it binds is not known. The repertoire was sequenced with immunoSEQ multiplex PCR; TCRdb's copy has only in-frame clones and lacks some. The sample records approximately 110,000 clones, approximately 87% being singletons. Time point here: week 11, during vaccination. Topical imiquimod was applied with each vaccine dose, which held 300 ug of mutant IDH1 20-mer peptide. This CDR3 contains 16 residues. The germline V gene has CDR1 SGHAT and CDR2 FQNNGV. With 5 bases clipped from V and 1 base from J, the junction kept 10 bases outside the gene matches. The data stem from a study of a mutant IDH1 vaccine in newly diagnosed glioma. Overall study context: All eight of the vaccinations patients received fell in weeks 1, 3, 5, 7, 11, 15, 19 and 23. The treated population exhibited a male proportion of roughly 60%, a female proportion of about 38%, and a mean age of 40.4 years. Overall study results and limits: Researchers report vaccine-induced immune responses in approximately 93% of patients. Pseudoprogression showed no apparent link to changes in top peripheral T cell clonotypes.

V is TRBV11-2 and J is TRBJ1-2, with 7 bases identical to TRBD1. Material: PBMCs, obtained from a glioma patient whose treatment included an IDH1 peptide vaccine. This TCR was recovered from a woman aged 45 to 65 with glioma. In DNA form, the CDR3 reads TGTGCCAGCAGCCCAGGACAGGCAGCCGTTAACTATGGCTACACCTTC. It translates to CASSPGQAAVNYGYTF.